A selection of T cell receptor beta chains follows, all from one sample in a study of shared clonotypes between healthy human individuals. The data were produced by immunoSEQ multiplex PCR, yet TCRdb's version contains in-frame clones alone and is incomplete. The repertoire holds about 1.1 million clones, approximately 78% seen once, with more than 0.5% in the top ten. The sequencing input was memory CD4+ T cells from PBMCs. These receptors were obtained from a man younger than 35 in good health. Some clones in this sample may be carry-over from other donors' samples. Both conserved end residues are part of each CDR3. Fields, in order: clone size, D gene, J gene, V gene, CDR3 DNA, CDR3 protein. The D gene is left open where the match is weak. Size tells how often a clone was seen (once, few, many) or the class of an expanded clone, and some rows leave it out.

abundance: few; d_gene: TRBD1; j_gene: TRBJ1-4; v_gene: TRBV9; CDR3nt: TGTGCCAGCAGCGCCTTGGGACAGGGTGGAAAACTGTTTTTT; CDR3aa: CASSALGQGGKLFF
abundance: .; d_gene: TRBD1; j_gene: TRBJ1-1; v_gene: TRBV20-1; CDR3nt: TGCAGTGCTATGGACAGGAATGAAGCTTTCTTT; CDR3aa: CSAMDRNEAFF
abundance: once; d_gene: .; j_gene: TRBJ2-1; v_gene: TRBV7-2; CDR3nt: TGTGCCAGCAGCTTTACGTCCCCCAATGAGCAGTTCTTC; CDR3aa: CASSFTSPNEQFF
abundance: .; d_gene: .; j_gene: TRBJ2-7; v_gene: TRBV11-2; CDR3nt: TGTGCCAGCAGCTTAACCTTGGTAGAGACCTACGAGCAGTACTTC; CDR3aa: CASSLTLVETYEQYF
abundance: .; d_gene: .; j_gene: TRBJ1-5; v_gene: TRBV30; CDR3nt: TGTGCCTGGAGTGTAGTCGGGGGCCAGGGGCCCCAGCATTTT; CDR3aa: CAWSVVGGQGPQHF
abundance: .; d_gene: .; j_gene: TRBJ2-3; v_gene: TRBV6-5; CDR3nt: TGTGCCAGCAGTTTATTTAGCGGACCTAGCACAGATACGCAGTATTTT; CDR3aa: CASSLFSGPSTDTQYF
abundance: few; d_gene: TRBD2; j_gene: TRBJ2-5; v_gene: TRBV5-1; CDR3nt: TGCGCCAGCAGCTTGGATCCTAGCGGGAGGGAAGAGACCCAGTACTTC; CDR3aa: CASSLDPSGREETQYF
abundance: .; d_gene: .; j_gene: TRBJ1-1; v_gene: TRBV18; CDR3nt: TGTGCCAGCTCAGGGACAAACACTGAAGCTTTCTTT; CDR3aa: CASSGTNTEAFF
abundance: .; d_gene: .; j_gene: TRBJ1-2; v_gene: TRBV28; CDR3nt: TGTGCCAGCAGTTTGCCGGGGAGTCGGGGACCGCTCTATGGCTACACCTTC; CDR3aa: CASSLPGSRGPLYGYTF
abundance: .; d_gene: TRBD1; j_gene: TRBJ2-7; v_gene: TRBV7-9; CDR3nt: TGTGCCAGCAGCCGCCTCGCTGGCCAGGGGGCCTACGAGCAGTACTTC; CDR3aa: CASSRLAGQGAYEQYF
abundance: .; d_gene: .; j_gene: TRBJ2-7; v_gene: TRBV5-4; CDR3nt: TGTGCCAGCAGCTTGGCCCGGTCATCCCCCTACGAGCAGTACTTC; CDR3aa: CASSLARSSPYEQYF
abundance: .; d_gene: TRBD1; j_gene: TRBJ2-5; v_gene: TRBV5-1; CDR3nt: TGCGCCAGCAGCGACAGGGTAGAGACCCAGTACTTC; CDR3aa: CASSDRVETQYF
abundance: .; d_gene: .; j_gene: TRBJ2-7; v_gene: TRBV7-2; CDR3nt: TGTGCCAGCAGGGTGGGGCTGGGGGCCGTGAACGAGCAGTACTTC; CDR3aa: CASRVGLGAVNEQYF
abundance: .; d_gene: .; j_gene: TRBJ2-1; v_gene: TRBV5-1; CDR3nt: TGCGCCAGCAGCTCCGGAGGGACAGTCTCCTACAATGAGCAGTTCTTC; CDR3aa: CASSSGGTVSYNEQFF
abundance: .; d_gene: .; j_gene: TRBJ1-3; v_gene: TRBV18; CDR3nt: TGTGCCAGCTCACCAGGCGCGGCTGGAAACACCATATATTTT; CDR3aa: CASSPGAAGNTIYF
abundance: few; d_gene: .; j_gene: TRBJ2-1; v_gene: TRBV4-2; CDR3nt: TGTGCCAGCACCCGGACCGTGAACAATGAGCAGTTCTTC; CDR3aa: CASTRTVNNEQFF
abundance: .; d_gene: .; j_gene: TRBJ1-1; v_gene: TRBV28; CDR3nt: TGTGCCAGCAGTTTATATCGGGAGGGCTGGGCCACTGAAGCTTTCTTT; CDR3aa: CASSLYREGWATEAFF
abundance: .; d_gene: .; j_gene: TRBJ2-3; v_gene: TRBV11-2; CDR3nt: TGTGCCAGCAGCCTAGCGAGACTAACCACAGATACGCAGTATTTT; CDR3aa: CASSLARLTTDTQYF
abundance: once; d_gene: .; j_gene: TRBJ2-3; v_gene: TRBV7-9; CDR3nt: TGTGCCAGCAGCTTAATCCCGAGCACAGATACGCAGTATTTT; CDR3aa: CASSLIPSTDTQYF
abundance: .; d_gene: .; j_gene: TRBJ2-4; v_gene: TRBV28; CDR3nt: TGTGCCAGCAGTTTATATAGTATGGCACAGGGAGCAAACATTCAGTACTTC; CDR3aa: CASSLYSMAQGANIQYF
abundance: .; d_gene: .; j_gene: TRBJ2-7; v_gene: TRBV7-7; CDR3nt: TGTGCCAGCAGCCCGGGACAAGGCCACGAGCAGTACTTC; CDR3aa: CASSPGQGHEQYF
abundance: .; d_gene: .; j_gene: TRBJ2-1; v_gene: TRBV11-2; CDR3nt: TGTGCCAGCAGCTTACGGCGCTATGAGCAGTTCTTC; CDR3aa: CASSLRRYEQFF
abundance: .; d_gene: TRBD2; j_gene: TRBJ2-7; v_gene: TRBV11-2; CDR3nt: TGTGCCAGCAGCTTAGCGGGGAGGGTGGAAGGCGAGCAGCACTTC; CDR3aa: CASSLAGRVEGEQHF
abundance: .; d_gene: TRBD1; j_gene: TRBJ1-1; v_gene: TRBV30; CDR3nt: TGTGCCTGGAGTGTACCGACAGGGCTGAACACTGAAGCTTTCTTT; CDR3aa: CAWSVPTGLNTEAFF
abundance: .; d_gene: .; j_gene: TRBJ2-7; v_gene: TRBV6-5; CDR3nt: TGTGCCGCCAGGGGAACTACGTTCTGGGGAGAGCAGTACTTC; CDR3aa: CAARGTTFWGEQYF
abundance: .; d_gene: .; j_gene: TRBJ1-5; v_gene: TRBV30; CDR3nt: TGTGCCTGGGCAGGGACAAATAGCAATCAGCCCCAGCATTTT; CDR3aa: CAWAGTNSNQPQHF